This T cell receptor (beta chain) was sequenced for a study of T cells in Graves' hyperthyroidism and ophthalmopathy. The overall study: Any treatment followed the collection of peripheral blood at initial diagnosis.

Regarding the study as a whole: Most thyroid clonotypes with frequency above 0.001 were detected in blood.

The ends lost 5 bases at V and 5 bases at J; junction bases unmatched: 10. This CDR3 has 15 residues. Graves' hyperthyroidism showing no ophthalmopathy progression within 18 months was considered stable. Amplified regions were TCR beta CDR3 sequences from RNA transcripts. The HTBI primer set was used in a first-round RT-PCR of the TCR CDR3. TCRdb reanalysed the multiplex PCR reads using MiXCR and keeps one entry per CDR3 protein. This sample has about 400,000 distinct CDR3 sequences; around a sixth occur once, and the top ten carry roughly 14%. Many counts were recorded for this clonotype. Its antigen is undetermined.

This clonotype originated in a woman aged 18-35 years with Graves' hyperthyroidism. The rearrangement joins TRBV12-3 or TRBV12-4 to TRBJ2-7; 9 nucleotides line up with TRBD1. The material sequenced was blood. DNA for the CDR3: TGTGCCAGCAGTCCCTCCGGGACAGGGTTCCACGAGCAGTACTTC. Its protein product is CASSPSGTGFHEQYF.